This TCR beta chain was sequenced during a study of shared clonotypes between healthy human individuals. Study results and caveats: Non-shared clonotypes showed lower generation probabilities than clonotypes common to all four donors.

Profiled with immunoSEQ multiplex PCR; TCRdb holds only in-frame clones, not every one. The sample holds around 2,000,000 clones; 85% to 95% are singletons and the top ten take more than 0.1%. Germline V CDR1 and CDR2: KGHSH, LQKENI. This CDR3 is 15 amino acids long. The trim removed 3 bases at V and 10 bases at J, leaving 6 bases unmatched. As regards this clone: Its antigen is unidentified.

This sequence joins TRBV18 and TRBJ2-1; 13 nucleotides line up with TRBD2. Sequences were obtained from naive CD4+ T cells sorted from blood. Subset described: CD45RA+ positively selected. This receptor was obtained from a man younger than 35 in good health. The CDR3 spells CASSPTSGGHREQFF. The DNA of the CDR3 is TGTGCCAGCTCACCGACTAGCGGGGGGCACAGAGAGCAGTTCTTC. Combining the CDR3 with reference TRBV18 and TRBJ2-1 gives the whole variable domain NAGVMQNPRHLVRRRGQEARLRCSPMKGHSHVYWYRQLPEEGLKFMVYLQKENIIDESGMPKERFSAEFPKEGPSILRIQQVVRGDSAAYFCASSPTSGGHREQFFGPGTRLTVL.